One T cell receptor (beta chain) is described in this entry. The sample comes from a study of blood T cell repertoires in COVID-19. CDR1 and CDR2 from the germline V gene are SGDLS and YYNGEE. J lost 1 base, V lost 0 bases, and 9 bases had no gene match. This CDR3 comprises 17 residues. Clones were sequenced by immunoSEQ multiplex PCR, and TCRdb holds only the in-frame ones, with some missing. The table lists about 360,000 clones, about 88% of them singletons. This TCR was sampled from a woman aged 55 to 70 with COVID-19, enrolled during active disease. Material: peripheral blood. The J gene is TRBJ2-7, the V gene TRBV9; 8 nucleotides agree with TRBD2. The CDR3 DNA sequence: TGTGCCAGCAGCGTAGCCCCTGTCAGCGGGGGATCCTACGAGCAGTACTTC. Its protein product is CASSVAPVSGGSYEQYF.